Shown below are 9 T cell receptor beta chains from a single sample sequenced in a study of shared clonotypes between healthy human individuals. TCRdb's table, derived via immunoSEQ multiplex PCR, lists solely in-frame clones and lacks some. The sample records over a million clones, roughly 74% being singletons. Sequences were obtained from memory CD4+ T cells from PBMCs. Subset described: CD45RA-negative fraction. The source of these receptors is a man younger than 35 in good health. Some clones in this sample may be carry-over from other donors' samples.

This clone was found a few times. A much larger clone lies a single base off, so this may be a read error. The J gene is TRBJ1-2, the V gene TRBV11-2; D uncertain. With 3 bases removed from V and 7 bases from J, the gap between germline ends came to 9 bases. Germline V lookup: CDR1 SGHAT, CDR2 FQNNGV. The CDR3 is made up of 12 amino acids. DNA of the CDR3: TGTGCCAGCAGCTTCAACTCCTGTGGCTACACCTTC. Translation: CASSFNSCGYTF.

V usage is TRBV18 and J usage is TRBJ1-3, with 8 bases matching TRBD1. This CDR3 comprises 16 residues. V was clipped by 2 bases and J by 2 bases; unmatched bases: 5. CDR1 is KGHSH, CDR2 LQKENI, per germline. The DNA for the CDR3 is TGTGCCAGCTCACCAACGGACAGGGAGGCTGGAAACACCATATATTTT. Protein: CASSPTDREAGNTIYF.

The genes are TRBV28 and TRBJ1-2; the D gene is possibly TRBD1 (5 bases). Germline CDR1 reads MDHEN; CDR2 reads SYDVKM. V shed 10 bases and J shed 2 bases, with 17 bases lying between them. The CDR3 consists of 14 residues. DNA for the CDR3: TGTGCCACCGGAGGAGTTAGGGGCAACTATGGCTACACCTTC. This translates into CATGGVRGNYGYTF.

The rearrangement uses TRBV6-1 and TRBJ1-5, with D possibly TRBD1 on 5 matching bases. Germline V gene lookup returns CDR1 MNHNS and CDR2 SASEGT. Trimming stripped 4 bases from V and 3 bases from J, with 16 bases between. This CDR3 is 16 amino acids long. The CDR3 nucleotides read TGTGCCAGCAGTGCGCGGGACGGCTTTCCCAATCAGCCCCAGCATTTT. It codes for CASSARDGFPNQPQHF.

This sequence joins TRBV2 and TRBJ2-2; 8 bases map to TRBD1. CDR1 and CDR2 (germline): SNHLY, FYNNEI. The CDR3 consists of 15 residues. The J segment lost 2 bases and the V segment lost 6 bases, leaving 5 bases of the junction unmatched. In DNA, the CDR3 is TGTGCCAGCAGGTCAGGACAGGGTAACACCGGGGAGCTGTTTTTT. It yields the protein CASRSGQGNTGELFF.

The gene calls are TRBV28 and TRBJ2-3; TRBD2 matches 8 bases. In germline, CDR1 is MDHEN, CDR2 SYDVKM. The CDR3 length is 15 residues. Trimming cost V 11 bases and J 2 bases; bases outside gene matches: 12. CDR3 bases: TGTGCCGCCGCGGGGGGCCGGGGGCTCACAGATACGCAGTATTTT. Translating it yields CAAAGGRGLTDTQYF.

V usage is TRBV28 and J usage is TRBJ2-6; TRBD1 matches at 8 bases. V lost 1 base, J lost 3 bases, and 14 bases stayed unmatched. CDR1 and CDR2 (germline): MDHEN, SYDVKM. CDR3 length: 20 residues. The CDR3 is CASSLSPRDPTGGGANVLTF. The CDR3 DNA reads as TGTGCCAGCAGTTTATCCCCCCGGGACCCAACAGGGGGTGGGGCCAACGTCCTGACTTTC.

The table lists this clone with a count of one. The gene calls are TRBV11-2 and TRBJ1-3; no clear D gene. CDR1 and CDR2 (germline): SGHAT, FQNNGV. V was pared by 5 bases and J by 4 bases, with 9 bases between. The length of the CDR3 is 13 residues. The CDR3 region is CASSPPPGNTIYF. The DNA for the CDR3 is TGTGCCAGCAGCCCGCCCCCGGGAAACACCATATATTTT.

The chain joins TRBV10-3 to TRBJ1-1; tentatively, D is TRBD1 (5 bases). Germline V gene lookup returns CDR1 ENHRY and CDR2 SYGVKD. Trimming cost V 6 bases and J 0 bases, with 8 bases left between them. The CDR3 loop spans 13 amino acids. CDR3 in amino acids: CAISTGMNTEAFF. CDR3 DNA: TGTGCCATCAGCACAGGAATGAACACTGAAGCTTTCTTT.